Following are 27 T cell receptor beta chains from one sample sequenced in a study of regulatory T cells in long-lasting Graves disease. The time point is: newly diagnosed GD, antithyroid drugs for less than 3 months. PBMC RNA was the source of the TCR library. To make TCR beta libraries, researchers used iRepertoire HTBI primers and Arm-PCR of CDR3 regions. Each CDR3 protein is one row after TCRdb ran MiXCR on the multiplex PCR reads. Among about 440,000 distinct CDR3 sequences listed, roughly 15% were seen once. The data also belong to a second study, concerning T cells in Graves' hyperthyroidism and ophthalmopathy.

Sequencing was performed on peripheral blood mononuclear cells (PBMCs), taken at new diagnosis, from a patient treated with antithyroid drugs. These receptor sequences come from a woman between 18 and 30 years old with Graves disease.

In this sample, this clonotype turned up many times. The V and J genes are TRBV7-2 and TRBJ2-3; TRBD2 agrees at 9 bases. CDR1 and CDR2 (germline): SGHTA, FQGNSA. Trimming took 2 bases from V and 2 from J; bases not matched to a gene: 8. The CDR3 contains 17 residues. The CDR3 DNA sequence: TGTGCCAGCAGCTTACGGACTAGCGCCCACTACACAGATACGCAGTATTTT. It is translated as CASSLRTSAHYTDTQYF. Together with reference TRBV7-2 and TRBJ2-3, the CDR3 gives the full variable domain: GAGVSQSPSNKVTEKGKDVELRCDPISGHTALYWYRQSLGQGLEFLIYFQGNSAPDKSGLPSDRFSAERTGGSVSTLTIQRTQQEDSAVYLCASSLRTSAHYTDTQYFGPGTRLTVL.

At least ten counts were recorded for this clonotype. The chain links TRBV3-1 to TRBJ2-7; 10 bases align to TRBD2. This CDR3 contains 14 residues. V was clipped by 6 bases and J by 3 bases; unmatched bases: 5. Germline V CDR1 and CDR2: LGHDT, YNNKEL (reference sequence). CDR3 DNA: TGTGCCAGCAGTCCTAGCGGGAGAAACTACGAGCAGTACTTC. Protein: CASSPSGRNYEQYF.

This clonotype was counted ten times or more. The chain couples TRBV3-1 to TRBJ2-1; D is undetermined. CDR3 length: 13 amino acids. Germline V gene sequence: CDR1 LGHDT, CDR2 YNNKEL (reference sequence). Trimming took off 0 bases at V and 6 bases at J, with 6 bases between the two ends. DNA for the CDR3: TGTGCCAGCAGCCAAGACCGCGTCAATGAGCAGTTCTTC. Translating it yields CASSQDRVNEQFF.

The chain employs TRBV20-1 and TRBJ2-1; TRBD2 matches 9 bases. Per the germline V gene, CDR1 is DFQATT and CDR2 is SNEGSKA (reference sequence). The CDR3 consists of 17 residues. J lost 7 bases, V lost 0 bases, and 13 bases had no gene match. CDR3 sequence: CSARDEKTGTSPNEQFF. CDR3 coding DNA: TGCAGTGCTAGAGACGAGAAAACCGGGACTAGCCCAAATGAGCAGTTCTTC.

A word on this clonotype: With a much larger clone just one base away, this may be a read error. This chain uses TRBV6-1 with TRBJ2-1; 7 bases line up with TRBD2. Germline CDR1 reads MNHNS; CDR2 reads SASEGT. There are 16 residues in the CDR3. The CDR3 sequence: CASTSLLAASYNEQSF. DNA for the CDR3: TGTGCCAGCACCTCACTTCTAGCGGCCTCCTACAATGAGCAGTCCTTC.

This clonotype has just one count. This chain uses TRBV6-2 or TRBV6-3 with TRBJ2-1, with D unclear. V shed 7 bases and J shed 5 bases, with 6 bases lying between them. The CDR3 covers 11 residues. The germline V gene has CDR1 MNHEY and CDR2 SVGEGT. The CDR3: CASNEDNEQFF. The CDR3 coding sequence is TGTGCCAGCAATGAAGACAATGAGCAGTTCTTC.

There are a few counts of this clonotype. CDR3 DNA sequence: TGTGCCATCAGGGGAATGGGACCAAGGACTAACTATGGCTACACCTTC. It specifies CAIRGMGPRTNYGYTF. The rearrangement links TRBV10-3 to TRBJ1-2; weak D call: TRBD1 (5 bases). Germline values: CDR1 ENHRY, CDR2 SYGVKD. Between the trimmed V and J ends, which lost 6 bases and 0 bases, there was a span of 17 bases. The length of the CDR3 is 16 residues.

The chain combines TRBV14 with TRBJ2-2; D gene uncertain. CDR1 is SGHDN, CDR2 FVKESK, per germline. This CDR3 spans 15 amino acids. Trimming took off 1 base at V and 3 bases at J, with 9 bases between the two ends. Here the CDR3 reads CASSQVVRDTGELFF. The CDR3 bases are TGTGCCAGCAGCCAAGTTGTTCGGGACACCGGGGAGCTGTTTTTT.

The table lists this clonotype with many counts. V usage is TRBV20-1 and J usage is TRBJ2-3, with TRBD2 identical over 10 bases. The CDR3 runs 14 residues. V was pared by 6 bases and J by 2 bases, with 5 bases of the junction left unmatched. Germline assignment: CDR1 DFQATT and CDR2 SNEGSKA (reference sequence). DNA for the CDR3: TGCAGTGCACCACTAGCGGGATACACAGATACGCAGTATTTT. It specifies CSAPLAGYTDTQYF.

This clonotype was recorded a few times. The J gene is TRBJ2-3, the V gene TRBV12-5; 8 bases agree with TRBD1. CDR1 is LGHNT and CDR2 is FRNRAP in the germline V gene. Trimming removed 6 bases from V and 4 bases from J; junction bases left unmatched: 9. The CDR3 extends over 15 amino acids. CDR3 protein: CASGHGQGFPDTQYF. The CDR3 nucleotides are TGTGCTAGTGGCCACGGACAGGGATTCCCAGATACGCAGTATTTT. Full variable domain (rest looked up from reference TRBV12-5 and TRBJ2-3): DARVTQTPRHKVTEMGQEVTMRCQPILGHNTVFWYRQTMMQGLELLAYFRNRAPLDDSGMPKDRFSAEMPDATLATLKIQPSEPRDSAVYFCASGHGQGFPDTQYFGPGTRLTVL.

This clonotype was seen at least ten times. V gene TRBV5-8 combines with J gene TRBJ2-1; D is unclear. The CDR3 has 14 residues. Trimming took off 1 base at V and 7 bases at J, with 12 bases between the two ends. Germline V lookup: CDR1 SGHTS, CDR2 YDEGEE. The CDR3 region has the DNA TGTGCCAGCAGCTTGTCTGGTAGAACGAATGAGCAGTTCTTC. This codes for CASSLSGRTNEQFF.

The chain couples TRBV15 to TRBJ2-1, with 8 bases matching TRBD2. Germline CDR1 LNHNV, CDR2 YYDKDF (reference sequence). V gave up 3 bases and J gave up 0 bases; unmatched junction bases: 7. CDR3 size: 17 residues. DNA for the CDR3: TGTGCCACCAGCAGTGAAGTAGCGGGAAGCTCCTACAATGAGCAGTTCTTC. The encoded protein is CATSSEVAGSSYNEQFF.

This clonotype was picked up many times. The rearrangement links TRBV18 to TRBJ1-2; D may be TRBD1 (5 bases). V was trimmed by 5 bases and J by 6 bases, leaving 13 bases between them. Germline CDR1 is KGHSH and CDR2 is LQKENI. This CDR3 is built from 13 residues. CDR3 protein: CASSSGTGNGYTF. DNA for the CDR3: TGTGCCAGCTCATCCGGGACGGGCAATGGCTACACCTTC.

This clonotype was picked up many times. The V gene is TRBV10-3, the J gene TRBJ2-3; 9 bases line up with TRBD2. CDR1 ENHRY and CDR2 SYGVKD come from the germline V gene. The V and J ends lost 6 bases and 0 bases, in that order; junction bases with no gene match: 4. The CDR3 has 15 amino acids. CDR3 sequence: CAISLAGTSTDTQYF. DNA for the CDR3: TGTGCCATCAGCCTAGCGGGAACTAGCACAGATACGCAGTATTTT.

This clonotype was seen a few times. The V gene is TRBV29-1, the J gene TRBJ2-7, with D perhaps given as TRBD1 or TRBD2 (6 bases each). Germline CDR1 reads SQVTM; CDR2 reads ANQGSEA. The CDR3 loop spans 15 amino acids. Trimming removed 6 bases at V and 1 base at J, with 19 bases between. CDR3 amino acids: CSVMTPGAGSYEQYF. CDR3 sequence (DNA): TGCAGCGTGATGACCCCGGGGGCCGGTTCCTACGAGCAGTACTTC.

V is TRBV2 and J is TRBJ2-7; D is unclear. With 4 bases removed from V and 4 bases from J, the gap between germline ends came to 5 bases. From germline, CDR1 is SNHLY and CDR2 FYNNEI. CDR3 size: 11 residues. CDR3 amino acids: CASSAKYEQYF. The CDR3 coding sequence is TGTGCCAGCAGTGCAAAGTACGAGCAGTACTTC.

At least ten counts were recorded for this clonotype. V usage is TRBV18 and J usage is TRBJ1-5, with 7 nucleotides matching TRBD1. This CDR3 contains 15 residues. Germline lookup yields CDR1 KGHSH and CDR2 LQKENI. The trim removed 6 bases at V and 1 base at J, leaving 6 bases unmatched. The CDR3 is CASSPGGRSNQPQHF. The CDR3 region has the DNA TGTGCCAGCTCTCCAGGGGGTCGGAGCAATCAGCCCCAGCATTTT.

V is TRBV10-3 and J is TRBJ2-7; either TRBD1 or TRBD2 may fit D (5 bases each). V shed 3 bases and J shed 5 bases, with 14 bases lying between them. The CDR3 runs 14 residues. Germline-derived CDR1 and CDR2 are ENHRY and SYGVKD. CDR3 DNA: TGTGCCATCAGTGACCAGGGAGTCCGGCACGAGCAGTACTTC. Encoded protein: CAISDQGVRHEQYF.

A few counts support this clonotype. The CDR3 DNA is TGTGCCAGCAGTAACCGGGACTACCTCTACAATGAGCAGTTCTTC. Translating it yields CASSNRDYLYNEQFF. V is TRBV27 and J is TRBJ2-1; 7 nucleotides match TRBD2. In germline, CDR1 is MNHEY, CDR2 SMNVEV (reference sequence). There are 15 residues in the CDR3. With 5 bases clipped from V and 3 bases from J, the junction kept 7 bases outside the gene matches.

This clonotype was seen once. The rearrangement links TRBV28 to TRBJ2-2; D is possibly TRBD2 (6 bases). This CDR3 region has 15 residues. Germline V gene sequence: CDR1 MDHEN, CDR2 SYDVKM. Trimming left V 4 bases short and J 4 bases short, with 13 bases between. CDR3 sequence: CASSSAAGFTGELFF. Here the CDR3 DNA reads TGTGCCAGCAGTTCAGCGGCGGGATTCACCGGGGAGCTGTTTTTT.

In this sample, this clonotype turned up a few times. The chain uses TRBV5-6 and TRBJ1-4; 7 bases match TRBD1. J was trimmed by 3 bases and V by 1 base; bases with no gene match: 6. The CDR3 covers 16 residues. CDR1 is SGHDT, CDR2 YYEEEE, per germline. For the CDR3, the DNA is TGTGCCAGCAGCTTGCTAGGGGGCTCAGCTAATGAAAAACTGTTTTTT. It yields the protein CASSLLGGSANEKLFF.

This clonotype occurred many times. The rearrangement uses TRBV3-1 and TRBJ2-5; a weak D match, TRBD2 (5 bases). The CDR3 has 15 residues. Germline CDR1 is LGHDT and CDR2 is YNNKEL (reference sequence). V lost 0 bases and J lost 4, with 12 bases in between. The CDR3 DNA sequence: TGTGCCAGCAGCCAAGATGGGCTAGCAGCAGAGACCCAGTACTTC. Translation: CASSQDGLAAETQYF.

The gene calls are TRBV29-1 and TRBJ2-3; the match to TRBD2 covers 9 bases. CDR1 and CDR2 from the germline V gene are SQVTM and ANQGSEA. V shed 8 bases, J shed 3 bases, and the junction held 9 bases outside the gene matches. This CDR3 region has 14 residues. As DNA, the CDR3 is TGCAGCTCGGCATTGCTAGCGGGAACAGATACGCAGTATTTT. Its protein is CSSALLAGTDTQYF.

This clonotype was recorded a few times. Here the CDR3 DNA reads TGTGCCAGCAGTTACGCCCCTGCCCCGATCGAGCAGTACTTC. Encoded protein: CASSYAPAPIEQYF. The rearrangement joins TRBV6-5 to TRBJ2-7; D remains ambiguous. CDR1 is MNHEY, CDR2 SVGAGI, per germline. Between the trimmed V and J ends, which lost 2 bases and 6 bases, there was a span of 14 bases. The CDR3 spans 14 residues.

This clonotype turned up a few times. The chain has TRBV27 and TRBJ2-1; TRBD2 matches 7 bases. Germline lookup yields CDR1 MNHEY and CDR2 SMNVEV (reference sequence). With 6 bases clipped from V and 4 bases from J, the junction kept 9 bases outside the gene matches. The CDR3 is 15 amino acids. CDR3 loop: CASSRLSGNYNEQFF. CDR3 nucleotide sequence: TGTGCCAGCAGCCGCCTCAGCGGGAATTACAATGAGCAGTTCTTC.

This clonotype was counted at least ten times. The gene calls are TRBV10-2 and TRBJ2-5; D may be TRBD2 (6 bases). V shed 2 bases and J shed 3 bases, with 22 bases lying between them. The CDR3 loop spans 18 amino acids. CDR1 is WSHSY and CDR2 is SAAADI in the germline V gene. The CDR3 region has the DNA TGCGCCAGCAGTGAGCCCGGCAGCGGGCCCCAAACCAAAGAGACCCAGTACTTC. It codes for CASSEPGSGPQTKETQYF.

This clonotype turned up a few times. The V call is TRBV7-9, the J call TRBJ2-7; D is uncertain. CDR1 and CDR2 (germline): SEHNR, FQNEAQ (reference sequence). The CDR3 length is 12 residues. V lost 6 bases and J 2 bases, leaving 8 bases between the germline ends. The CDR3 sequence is CASRRSTYEQYF. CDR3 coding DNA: TGTGCCAGCAGGCGGAGCACCTACGAGCAGTACTTC.